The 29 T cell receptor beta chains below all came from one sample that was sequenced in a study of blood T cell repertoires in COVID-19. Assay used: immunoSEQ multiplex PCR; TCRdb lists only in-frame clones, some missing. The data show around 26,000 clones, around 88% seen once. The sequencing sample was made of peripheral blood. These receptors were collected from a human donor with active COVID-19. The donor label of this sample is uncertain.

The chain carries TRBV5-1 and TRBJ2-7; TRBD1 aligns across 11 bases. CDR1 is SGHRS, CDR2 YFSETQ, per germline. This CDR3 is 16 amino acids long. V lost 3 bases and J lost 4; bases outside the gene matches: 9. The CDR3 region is CASSWGAGTGGYEQYF. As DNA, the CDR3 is TGCGCCAGCAGCTGGGGGGCCGGGACAGGGGGATACGAGCAGTACTTC. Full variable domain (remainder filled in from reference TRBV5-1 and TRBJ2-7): KAGVTQTPRYLIKTRGQQVTLSCSPISGHRSVSWYQQTPGQGLQFLFEYFSETQRNKGNFPGRFSGRQFSNSRSEMNVSTLELGDSALYLCASSWGAGTGGYEQYFGPGTRLTVT.

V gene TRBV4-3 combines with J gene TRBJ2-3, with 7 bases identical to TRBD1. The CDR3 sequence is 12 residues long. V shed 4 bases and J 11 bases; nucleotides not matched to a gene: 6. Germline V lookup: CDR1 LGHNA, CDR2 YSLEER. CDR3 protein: CASSPGRDRQYF. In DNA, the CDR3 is TGCGCCAGCAGCCCAGGCCGGGACAGGCAGTATTTT.

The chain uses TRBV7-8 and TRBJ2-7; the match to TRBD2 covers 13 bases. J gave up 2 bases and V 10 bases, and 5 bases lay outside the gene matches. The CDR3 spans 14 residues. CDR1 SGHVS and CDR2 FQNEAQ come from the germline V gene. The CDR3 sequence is CATLGLAGTYEQYF. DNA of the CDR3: TGTGCCACCCTGGGACTAGCGGGGACCTACGAGCAGTACTTC.

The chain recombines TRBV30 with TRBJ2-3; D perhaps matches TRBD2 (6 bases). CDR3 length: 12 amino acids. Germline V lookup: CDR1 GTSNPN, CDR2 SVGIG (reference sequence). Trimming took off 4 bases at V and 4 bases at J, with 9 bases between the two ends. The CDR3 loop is CAWTGVADTQYF. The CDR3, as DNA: TGTGCCTGGACGGGAGTCGCAGATACGCAGTATTTT.

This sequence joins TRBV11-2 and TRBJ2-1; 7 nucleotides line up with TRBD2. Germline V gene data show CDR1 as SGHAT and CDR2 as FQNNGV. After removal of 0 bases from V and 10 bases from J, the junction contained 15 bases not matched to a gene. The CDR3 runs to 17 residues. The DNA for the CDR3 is TGTGCCAGCAGCTTAGATCCCCAAGGACTAGGTCGTCAAGAGCAGTTCTTC. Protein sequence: CASSLDPQGLGRQEQFF.

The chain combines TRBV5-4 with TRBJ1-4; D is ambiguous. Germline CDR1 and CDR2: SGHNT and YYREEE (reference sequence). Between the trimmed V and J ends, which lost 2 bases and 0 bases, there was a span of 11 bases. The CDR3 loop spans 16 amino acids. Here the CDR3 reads CASSFDGVATNEKLFF. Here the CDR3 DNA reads TGTGCCAGCAGCTTTGACGGGGTAGCAACTAATGAAAAACTGTTTTTT.

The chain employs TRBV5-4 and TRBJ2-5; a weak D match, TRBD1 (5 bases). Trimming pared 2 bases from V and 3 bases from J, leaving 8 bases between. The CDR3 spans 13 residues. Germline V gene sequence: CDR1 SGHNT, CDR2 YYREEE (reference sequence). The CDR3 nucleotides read TGTGCCAGCAGCTTAAGGGGTGAAGAGACCCAGTACTTC. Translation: CASSLRGEETQYF.

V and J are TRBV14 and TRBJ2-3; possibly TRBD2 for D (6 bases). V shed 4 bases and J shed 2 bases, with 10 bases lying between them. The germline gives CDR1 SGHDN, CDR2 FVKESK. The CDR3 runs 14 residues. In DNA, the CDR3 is TGTGCCAGCAGCCCCCGACTAGACACAGATACGCAGTATTTT. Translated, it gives CASSPRLDTDTQYF.

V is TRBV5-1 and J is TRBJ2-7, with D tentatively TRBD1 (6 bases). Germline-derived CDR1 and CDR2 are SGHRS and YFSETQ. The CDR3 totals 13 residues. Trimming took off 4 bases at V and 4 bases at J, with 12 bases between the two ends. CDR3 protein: CASSPGTLYEQYF. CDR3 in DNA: TGCGCCAGCAGCCCCGGGACACTATACGAGCAGTACTTC.

CDR3 nucleotide sequence: TGTGCCACCAGCCCCTTTCTCACAGGGGGCGGTAACAATGAGCAGTTCTTC. It yields the protein CATSPFLTGGGNNEQFF. This rearrangement joins TRBV15 to TRBJ2-1, with TRBD1 identical over 9 bases. Germline CDR1 LNHNV, CDR2 YYDKDF (reference sequence). This CDR3 is 17 amino acids long. J was trimmed by 5 bases and V by 5 bases; bases with no gene match: 13.

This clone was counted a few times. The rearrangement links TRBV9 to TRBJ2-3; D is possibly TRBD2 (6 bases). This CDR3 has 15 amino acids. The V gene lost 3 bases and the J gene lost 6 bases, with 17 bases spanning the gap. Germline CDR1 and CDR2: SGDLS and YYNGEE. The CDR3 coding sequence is TGTGCCAGCAGCGCCGAACCGACTAGTTTGGATACGCAGTATTTT. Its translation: CASSAEPTSLDTQYF.

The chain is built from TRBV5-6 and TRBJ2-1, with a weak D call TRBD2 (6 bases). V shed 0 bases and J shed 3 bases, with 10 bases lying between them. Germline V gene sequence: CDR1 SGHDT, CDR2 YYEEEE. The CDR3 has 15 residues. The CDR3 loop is CASSLGASDYNEQFF. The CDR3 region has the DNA TGTGCCAGCAGCTTGGGGGCTAGCGACTACAATGAGCAGTTCTTC.

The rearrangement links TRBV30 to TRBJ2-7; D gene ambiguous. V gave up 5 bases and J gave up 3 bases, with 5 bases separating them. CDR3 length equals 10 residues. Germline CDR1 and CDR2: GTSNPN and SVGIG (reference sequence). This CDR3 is CAWSRYEQYF. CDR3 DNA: TGTGCCTGGTCGCGCTACGAGCAGTACTTC.

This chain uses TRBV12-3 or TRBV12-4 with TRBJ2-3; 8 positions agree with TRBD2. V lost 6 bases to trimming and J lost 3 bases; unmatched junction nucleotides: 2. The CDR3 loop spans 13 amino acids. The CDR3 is CASRPGGTDTQYF. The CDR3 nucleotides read TGTGCCAGCAGGCCGGGGGGGACAGATACGCAGTATTTT.

CDR3 residues: CASSLAGHGNTIYF. CDR3 in DNA: TGTGCCAGCAGCTTAGCAGGGCACGGAAACACCATATATTTT. The chain combines TRBV11-2 with TRBJ1-3; TRBD1 is a possible D gene (5 bases). The CDR3 covers 14 residues. Trimming stripped 1 base from V and 4 bases from J, with 8 bases between. The germline V gene encodes CDR1 SGHAT and CDR2 FQNNGV.

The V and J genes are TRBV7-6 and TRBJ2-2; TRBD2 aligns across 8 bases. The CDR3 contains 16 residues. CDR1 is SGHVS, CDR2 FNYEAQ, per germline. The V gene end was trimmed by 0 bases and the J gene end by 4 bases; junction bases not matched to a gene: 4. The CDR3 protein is CASSLAAGGGTGELFF. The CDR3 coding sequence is TGTGCCAGCAGCTTAGCGGCGGGGGGCGGCACCGGGGAGCTGTTTTTT. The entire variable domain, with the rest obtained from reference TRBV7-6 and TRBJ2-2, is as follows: GAGVSQSPRYKVTKRGQDVALRCDPISGHVSLYWYRQALGQGPEFLTYFNYEAQQDKSGLPNDRFSAERPEGSISTLTIQRTEQRDSAMYRCASSLAAGGGTGELFFGEGSRLTVL.

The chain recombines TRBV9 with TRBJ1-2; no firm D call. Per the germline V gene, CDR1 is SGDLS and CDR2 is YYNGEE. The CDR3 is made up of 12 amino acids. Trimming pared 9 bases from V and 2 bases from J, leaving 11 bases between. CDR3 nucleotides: TGTGCCACCCTCCGGGGAAACTATGGCTACACCTTC. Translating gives CATLRGNYGYTF.

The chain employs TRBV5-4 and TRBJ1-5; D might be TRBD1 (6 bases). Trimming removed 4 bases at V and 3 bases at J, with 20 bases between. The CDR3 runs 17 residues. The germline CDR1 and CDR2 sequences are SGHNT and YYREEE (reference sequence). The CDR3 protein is CASSRRTDGRNNQPQHF. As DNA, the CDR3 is TGTGCCAGCAGCAGAAGGACAGACGGACGGAACAATCAGCCCCAGCATTTT.

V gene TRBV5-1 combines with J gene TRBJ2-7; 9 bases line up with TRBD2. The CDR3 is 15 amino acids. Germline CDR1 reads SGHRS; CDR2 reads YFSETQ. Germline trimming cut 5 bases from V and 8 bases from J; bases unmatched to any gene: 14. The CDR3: CASRMAVLAGHQQYF. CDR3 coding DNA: TGCGCCAGCAGAATGGCGGTCCTAGCGGGACACCAGCAGTACTTC. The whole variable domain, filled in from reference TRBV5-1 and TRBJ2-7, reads KAGVTQTPRYLIKTRGQQVTLSCSPISGHRSVSWYQQTPGQGLQFLFEYFSETQRNKGNFPGRFSGRQFSNSRSEMNVSTLELGDSALYLCASRMAVLAGHQQYFGPGTRLTVT.

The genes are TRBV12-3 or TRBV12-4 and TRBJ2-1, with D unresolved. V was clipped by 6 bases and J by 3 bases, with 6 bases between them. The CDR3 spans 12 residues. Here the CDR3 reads CASRHGYNEQFF. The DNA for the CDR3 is TGTGCCAGCAGACATGGCTACAATGAGCAGTTCTTC.

The DNA of the CDR3 is TGTGCCAGCAGCCAAGGACGACAGGGGCACTACGAGCAGTACTTC. Its translation is CASSQGRQGHYEQYF. The chain combines TRBV3-1 (or the pseudogene TRBV3-2) with TRBJ2-7, with TRBD1 matching over 8 bases. Germline V gene lookup returns CDR1 LGHDT and CDR2 YNNKEL (reference sequence). The length of the CDR3 is 15 residues. V dropped 1 base and J dropped 3; count of bases not matched to a gene: 5.

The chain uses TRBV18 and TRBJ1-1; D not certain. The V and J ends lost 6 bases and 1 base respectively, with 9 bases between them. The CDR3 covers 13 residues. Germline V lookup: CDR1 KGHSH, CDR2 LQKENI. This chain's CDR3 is CASSATANTEAFF. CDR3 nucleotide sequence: TGTGCCAGCTCCGCAACAGCGAACACTGAAGCTTTCTTT.

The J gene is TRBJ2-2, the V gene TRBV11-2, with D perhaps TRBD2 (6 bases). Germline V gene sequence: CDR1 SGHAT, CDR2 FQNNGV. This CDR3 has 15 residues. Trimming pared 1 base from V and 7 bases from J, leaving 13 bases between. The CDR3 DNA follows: TGTGCCAGCAGCTTAGCCGGGAGAGGCCTCGGGGAGCTGTTTTTT. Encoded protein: CASSLAGRGLGELFF.

In DNA form, the CDR3 reads TGCAACGCCCTCGTTGGGGCAGAAACTTTCTTT. Protein product: CNALVGAETFF. This rearrangement joins TRBV29-1 to TRBJ1-1; tentative D call: TRBD1 (5 bases). Germline V gene lookup returns CDR1 SQVTM and CDR2 ANQGSEA. CDR3 length: 11 residues.

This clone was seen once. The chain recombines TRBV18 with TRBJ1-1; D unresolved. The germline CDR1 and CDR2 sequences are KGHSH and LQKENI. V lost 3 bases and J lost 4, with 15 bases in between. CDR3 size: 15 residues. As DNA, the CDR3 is TGTGCCAGCTCACCTCTCCAGGTGCGTGGCACTGAAGCTTTCTTT. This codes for CASSPLQVRGTEAFF.

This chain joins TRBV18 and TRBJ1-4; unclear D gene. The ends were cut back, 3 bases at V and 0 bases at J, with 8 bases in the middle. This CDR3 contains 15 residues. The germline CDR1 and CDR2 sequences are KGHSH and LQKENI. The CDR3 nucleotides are TGTGCCAGCTCACCGTCGCAGGCAACTAATGAAAAACTGTTTTTT. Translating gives CASSPSQATNEKLFF.

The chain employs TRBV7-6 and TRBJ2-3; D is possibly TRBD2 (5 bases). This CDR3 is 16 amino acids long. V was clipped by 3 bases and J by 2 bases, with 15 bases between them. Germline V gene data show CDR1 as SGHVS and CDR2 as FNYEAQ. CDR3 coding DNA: TGTGCCAGCAGCTTCCGAGCGGCGCAAGACACAGATACGCAGTATTTT. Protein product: CASSFRAAQDTDTQYF.

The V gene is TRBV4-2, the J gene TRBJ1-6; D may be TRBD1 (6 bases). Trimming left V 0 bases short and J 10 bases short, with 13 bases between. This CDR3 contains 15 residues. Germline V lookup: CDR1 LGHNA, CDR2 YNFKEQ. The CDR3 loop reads CASSQDPDSWSPLHF. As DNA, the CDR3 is TGTGCCAGCAGCCAAGATCCGGACAGTTGGTCACCCCTCCACTTT.

The CDR3 DNA reads as TGTGCCAGCAGCTTAGTCAGGGGGCGCGACAATGAGCAGTTCTTC. It codes for CASSLVRGRDNEQFF. The J gene is TRBJ2-1, the V gene TRBV11-2; TRBD1 aligns across 8 bases. Germline values: CDR1 SGHAT, CDR2 FQNNGV. This CDR3 is 15 amino acids long. V trimming: 1 base; J trimming: 5 bases; junction bases outside the gene matches: 4.